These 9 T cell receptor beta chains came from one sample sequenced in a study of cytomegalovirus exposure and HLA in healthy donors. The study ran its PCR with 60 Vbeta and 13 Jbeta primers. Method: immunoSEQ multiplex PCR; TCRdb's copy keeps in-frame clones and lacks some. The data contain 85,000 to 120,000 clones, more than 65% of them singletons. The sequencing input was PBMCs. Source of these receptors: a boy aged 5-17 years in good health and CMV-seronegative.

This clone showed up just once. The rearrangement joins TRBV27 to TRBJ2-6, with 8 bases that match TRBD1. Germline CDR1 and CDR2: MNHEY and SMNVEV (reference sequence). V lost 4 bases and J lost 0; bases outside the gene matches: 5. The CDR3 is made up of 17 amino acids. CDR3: CASSWDRLSSGANVLTF. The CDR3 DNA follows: TGTGCCAGCAGTTGGGACAGGTTGAGCTCTGGGGCCAACGTCCTGACTTTC.

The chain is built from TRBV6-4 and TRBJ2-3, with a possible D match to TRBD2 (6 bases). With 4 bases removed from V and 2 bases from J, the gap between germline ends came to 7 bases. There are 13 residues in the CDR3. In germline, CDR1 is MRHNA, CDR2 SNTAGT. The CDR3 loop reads CASSAGATDTQYF. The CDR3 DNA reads TGTGCCAGCAGTGCGGGAGCCACAGATACGCAGTATTTT.

DNA for the CDR3: TGTGCCAGCCGAGCCCCCTACGAGCAGTACTTC. Its translation is CASRAPYEQYF. V is TRBV28 and J is TRBJ2-7; no firm D call. CDR3 length: 11 amino acids. CDR1 is MDHEN and CDR2 is SYDVKM in the germline V gene. Trimming shortened V by 8 bases and J by 2 bases, and 7 bases separated the two germline ends.

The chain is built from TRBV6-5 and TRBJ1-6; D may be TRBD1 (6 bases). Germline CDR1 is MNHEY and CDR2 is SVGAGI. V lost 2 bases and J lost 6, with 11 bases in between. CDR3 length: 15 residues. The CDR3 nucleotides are TGTGCCAGCAGTTACCACGAGGACAGTAATTCACCCCTCCACTTT. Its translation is CASSYHEDSNSPLHF.

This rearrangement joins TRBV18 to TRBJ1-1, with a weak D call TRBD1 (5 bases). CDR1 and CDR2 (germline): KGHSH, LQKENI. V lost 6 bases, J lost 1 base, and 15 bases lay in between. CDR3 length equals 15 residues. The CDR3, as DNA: TGTGCCAGCTCGCAAGGGCACAGGAGGAACACTGAAGCTTTCTTT. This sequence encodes CASSQGHRRNTEAFF.

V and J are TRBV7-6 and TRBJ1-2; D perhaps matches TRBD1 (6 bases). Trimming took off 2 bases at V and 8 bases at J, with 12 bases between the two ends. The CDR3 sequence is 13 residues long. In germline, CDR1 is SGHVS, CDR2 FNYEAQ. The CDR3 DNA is TGTGCCAGCAGCTTATCCCAGGGGCTCGGCTACACCTTC. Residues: CASSLSQGLGYTF. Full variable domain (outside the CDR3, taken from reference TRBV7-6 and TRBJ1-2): GAGVSQSPRYKVTKRGQDVALRCDPISGHVSLYWYRQALGQGPEFLTYFNYEAQQDKSGLPNDRFSAERPEGSISTLTIQRTEQRDSAMYRCASSLSQGLGYTFGSGTRLTVV.

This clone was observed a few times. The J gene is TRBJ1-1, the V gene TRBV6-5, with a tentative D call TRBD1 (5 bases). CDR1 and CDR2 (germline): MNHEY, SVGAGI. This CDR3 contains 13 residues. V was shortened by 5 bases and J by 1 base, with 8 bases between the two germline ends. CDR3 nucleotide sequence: TGTGCCAGCAGTCAAACAGGGAACACTGAAGCTTTCTTT. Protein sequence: CASSQTGNTEAFF.

The CDR3, as DNA: TGTGCCAGCAGCTTAGGGGGACAGCGTCTCAATCAGCCCCAGCATTTT. This sequence encodes CASSLGGQRLNQPQHF. The chain is built from TRBV7-9 and TRBJ1-5, with 7 positions matching TRBD1. Trimming removed 1 base from V and 3 bases from J; junction bases left unmatched: 6. From germline, CDR1 is SEHNR and CDR2 FQNEAQ (reference sequence). The CDR3 length is 16 residues.

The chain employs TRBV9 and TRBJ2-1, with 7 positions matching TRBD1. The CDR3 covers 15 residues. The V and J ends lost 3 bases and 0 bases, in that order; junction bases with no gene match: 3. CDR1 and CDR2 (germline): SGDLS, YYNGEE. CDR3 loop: CASSDRDSSYNEQFF. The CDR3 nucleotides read TGTGCCAGCAGCGACCGGGACAGCTCCTACAATGAGCAGTTCTTC.